These T cell receptor beta chains were read from a single sample in a study of beta chain features in type 1 diabetes. TCRdb's table, derived via immunoSEQ multiplex PCR, lists solely in-frame clones and lacks some. Of fewer than 900,000 clones listed, about a sixth are singletons. Sample: naive CD4+ T cells from blood. These receptors all come from a woman under 30 in good health. The CDR3 runs from the conserved cysteine through the conserved F or W. Expanded clones are given a class, and other clones once, few, many or no size at all.

>NA|TRBV6-1
CASSERSSGAGELFF
>few|TRBV11-2
CASSQSGRAREQFF
>few|TRBV5-1
CASYAPGAGDTQYF
>NA|TRBV11-2
CASSSRSSTWGTEAFF
>NA|TRBV4-2
CASSQDQGRQSTEAFF
>few|TRBV18
CASSPFGDQNIQYF
>few|TRBV5-6
CASSPFPGTAIEKLFF
>NA|TRBV28
CASRELAGGPFEQYF
>NA|TRBV4-2
CASSLFSDFNEQFF
>NA|TRBV7-9
CASSSQGWTEAFF
>NA|TRBV25-1
CASGGFAGGPREQFF
>few|TRBV18
CASSPGTRTGEQYF
>few|TRBV5-6
CASSLSRGNIQYF
>few|TRBV2
CASSEGMGRRKGDTQYF
>NA|TRBV10-3
CAISESGHRYEQYF
>few|TRBV5-6
CASSYDPPDTQYF
>NA|TRBV9
CASSDQREGPTDTQYF
>few|TRBV21-1
CASSKVRVRAVNPYEQYF
>few|TRBV6-5
CASSDYTGNGAFF
>NA|TRBV20-1
CSARSGDEQYF
>NA|TRBV4-3
CASSQRVGLSNTGELFF
>NA|TRBV7-2
CASSLADGISGNTIYF
>NA|TRBV9
CASSVRLADTQYF
>few|TRBV6-5
CASRAGTQFQETQYF
>few|TRBV9
CASSVAVGSYEQYF
>NA|TRBV2
CASRVGAPRGTGELFF
>few|TRBV28
CASSPNPGLAGSMGFF
>few|TRBV19
CASSIATATTDTQYF
>few|TRBV7-2
CASSLGTGIYEQYF
>NA|TRBV10-3
CAISAGPHTSGANVLTF
>NA|TRBV9
CASSVGAGPETQYF
>few|TRBV5-4
CASSLGVGSGTQYF
>NA|TRBV7-3
CASSLTPGRESQYF
>few|TRBV28
CASRQGAQGLAGELFF
>few|TRBV19
CASRPPGGTEAFF
>few|TRBV19
CASRGTGAYEQYF
>NA|TRBV10-3
CAISQQGATEQYF
>NA|TRBV7-9
CASSQDRVRTEAFF
>few|TRBV11-1
CASSPYPLTSGGSYNEQFF
>NA|TRBV28
CASSFLGVYTF
>NA|TRBV29-1
CSVDQGNAGGYNEQFF
>few|TRBV29-1
CSDQGQGRGSGNTIYF